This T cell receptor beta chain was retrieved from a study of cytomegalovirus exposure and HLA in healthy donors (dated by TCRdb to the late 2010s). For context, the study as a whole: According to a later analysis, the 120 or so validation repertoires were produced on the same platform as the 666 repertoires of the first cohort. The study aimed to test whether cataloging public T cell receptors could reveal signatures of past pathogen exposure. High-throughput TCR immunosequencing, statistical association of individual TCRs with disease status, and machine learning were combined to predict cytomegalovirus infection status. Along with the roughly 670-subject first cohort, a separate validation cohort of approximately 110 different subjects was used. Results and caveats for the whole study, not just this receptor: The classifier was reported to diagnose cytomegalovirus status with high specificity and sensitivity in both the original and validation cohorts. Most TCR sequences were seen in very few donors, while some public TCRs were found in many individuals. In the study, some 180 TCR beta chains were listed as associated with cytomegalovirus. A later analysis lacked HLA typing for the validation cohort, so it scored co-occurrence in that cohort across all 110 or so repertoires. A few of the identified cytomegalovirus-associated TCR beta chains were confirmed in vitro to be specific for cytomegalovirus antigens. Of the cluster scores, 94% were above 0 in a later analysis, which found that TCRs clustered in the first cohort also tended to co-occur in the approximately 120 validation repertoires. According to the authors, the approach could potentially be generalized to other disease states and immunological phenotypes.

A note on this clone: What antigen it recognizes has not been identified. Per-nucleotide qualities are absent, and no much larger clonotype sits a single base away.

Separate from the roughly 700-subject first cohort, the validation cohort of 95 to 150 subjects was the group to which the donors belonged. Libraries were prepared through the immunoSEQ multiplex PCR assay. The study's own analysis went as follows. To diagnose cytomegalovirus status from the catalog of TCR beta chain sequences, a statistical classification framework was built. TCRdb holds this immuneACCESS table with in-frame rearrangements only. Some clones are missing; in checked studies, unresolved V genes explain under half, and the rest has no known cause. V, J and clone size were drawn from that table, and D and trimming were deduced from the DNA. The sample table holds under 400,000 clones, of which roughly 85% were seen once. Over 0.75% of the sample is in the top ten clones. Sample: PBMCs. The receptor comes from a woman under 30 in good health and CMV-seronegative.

The DNA sequence is as follows: TGTGCCAGCAGTTTCATGGATCAGGGGGCGCTTACCGGGGAGCTGTTTTTT. Translated, it gives CASSFMDQGALTGELFF. The chain is made from TRBV28 and TRBJ2-2; 8 bases in the middle match TRBD1. The CDR3 sequence holds 17 residues, the cysteine and phenylalanine included. The retained sequence is limited to the CDR3, 51 bases, with the frame set at the first base. CDR1 is given as MDHEN and CDR2 as SYDVKM, both from the germline V gene. Trimming leaves V shorter by 3 bases and J shorter by 5 bases, with the junction holding 11 bases beyond the gene matches.